This note documents a single T cell receptor beta chain sequence. The antigen it recognizes is unknown. Base quality data are lacking; no much larger clone is found one base away. This sample is drawn from a study of T cell repertoires and Cas9 in healthy adults (dated by TCRdb to the late 2010s). Notes on the research overall: Within the CD4 and CD8 compartments, the researchers characterized SpCas9-reactive T cells in terms of multi-effector potency, cytotoxicity and lineage determination. Preexisting T cell immunity against the Streptococcus pyogenes Cas9 nuclease (SpCas9) used in CRISPR gene editing was examined in the study.

Library preparation was by the immunoSEQ multiplex PCR assay. This immuneACCESS table, as held by TCRdb, lists in-frame sequences with V and J called but not all clones. Of the missing ones, under half trace to an unresolved V gene in checked studies; the others have no known cause. This sample holds over 11,000 clones; roughly 89% were observed only once. About 1.5% of the sample rests with the top ten. Healthy humans served as the donors. General conclusions and limits of the study: In vitro, the proliferation and function of SpCas9-reactive effector T cells were reported to be mitigated by SpCas9-reactive regulatory T cells.

The germline V gene (reference sequence) provides CDR1 SSHAT and CDR2 FNYEAQ. After removal of 11 bases from V and 6 bases from J, the junction retains 6 bases not matched to a gene. Including the terminal cysteine and phenylalanine, the CDR3 comprises 13 residues. The kept DNA is CDR3 alone, 39 bases in frame from the first base. What was sequenced was Tregs (CD4+, CD25+, CD127-, CD137-, CD154-) from PBMCs; culture status not recorded. This chain joins TRBV7-7 to TRBJ2-3, with TRBD2 matching 12 junction bases. The receptor's source is a human donor in good health. This receptor has the CDR3 CAGRTSGADTQYF. The nucleotide sequence is given as TGTGCCGGAAGGACTAGCGGGGCGGATACGCAGTATTTT. The entire variable domain, with the stretches around the CDR3 drawn from the reference TRBV7-7 and TRBJ2-3 proteins, is GAGVSQSPRYKVTKRGQDVTLRCDPISSHATLYWYQQALGQGPEFLTYFNYEAQPDKSGLPSDRFSAERPEGSISTLTIQRTEQRDSAMYRCAGRTSGADTQYFGPGTRLTVL.